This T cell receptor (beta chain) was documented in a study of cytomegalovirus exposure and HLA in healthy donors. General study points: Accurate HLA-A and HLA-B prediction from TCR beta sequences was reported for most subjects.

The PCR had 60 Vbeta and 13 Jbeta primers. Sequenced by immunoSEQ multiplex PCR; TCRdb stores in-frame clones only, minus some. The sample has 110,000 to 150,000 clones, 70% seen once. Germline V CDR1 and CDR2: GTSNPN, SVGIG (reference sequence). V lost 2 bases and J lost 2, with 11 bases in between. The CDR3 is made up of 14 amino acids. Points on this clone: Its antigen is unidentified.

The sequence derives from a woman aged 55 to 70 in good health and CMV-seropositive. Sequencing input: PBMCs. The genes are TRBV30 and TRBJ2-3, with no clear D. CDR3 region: CAWSPGGYTDTQYF. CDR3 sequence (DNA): TGTGCCTGGAGTCCCGGCGGATACACAGATACGCAGTATTTT. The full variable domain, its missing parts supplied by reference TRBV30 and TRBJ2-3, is SQTIHQWPATLVQPVGSPLSLECTVEGTSNPNLYWYRQAAGRGLQLLFYSVGIGQISSEVPQNLSASRPQDRQFILSSKKLLLSDSGFYLCAWSPGGYTDTQYFGPGTRLTVL.